These 9 T cell receptor beta chains originate from one sample sequenced in a study of Ad26.COV2.S vaccination and SARS-CoV-2 variants. Treatment here: 15 to 20 received Ad26.COV2.S at low or high dose, single or two shots; roughly 5 received placebo; per-sample allocation not given. After the first vaccine or placebo injection, samples were drawn on day 63. The assay was immunoSEQ multiplex PCR, and TCRdb's table has in-frame clones only and misses some. The sample contains hundreds of thousands of clones, roughly 85% of which appear only once. This specimen was peripheral blood, taken in a trial of Ad26.COV2.S vaccine versus placebo. Source of these receptors: a person between 18 and 65 years old who received the Ad26.COV2.S COVID-19 vaccine or a placebo.

This chain links TRBV2 with TRBJ1-6; weak D call: TRBD1 (5 bases). V was pared by 6 bases and J by 10 bases, with 19 bases between. This CDR3 contains 15 residues. Germline lookup yields CDR1 SNHLY and CDR2 FYNNEI. In DNA, the CDR3 is TGTGCCAGCAGCTGGGTGGGGGATTTAGTCTCACCCCTCCACTTT. Protein product: CASSWVGDLVSPLHF.

The V gene is TRBV5-1, the J gene TRBJ2-5, with TRBD1 matching 8 bases. The CDR3 is 15 residues long. The V and J ends lost 1 base and 1 base, in that order; junction bases with no gene match: 3. Germline V lookup: CDR1 SGHRS, CDR2 YFSETQ. The CDR3, as DNA: TGCGCCAGCAGCTTGACAGGGGGACCCCAAGAGACCCAGTACTTC. Translating it yields CASSLTGGPQETQYF.

The rearrangement uses TRBV7-2 and TRBJ1-4; no reliable D call. Germline lookup yields CDR1 SGHTA and CDR2 FQGNSA. V lost 1 base, J lost 0 bases, and 9 bases lay in between. This CDR3 is built from 16 residues. Here the CDR3 reads CASSLVLTTTNEKLFF. DNA of the CDR3: TGTGCCAGCAGCTTAGTTCTAACTACAACTAATGAAAAACTGTTTTTT.

CDR3 sequence (DNA): TGTGCCAGCACCAACGGGGGCACCGGGGAGCTGTTTTTT. This sequence encodes CASTNGGTGELFF. The chain combines TRBV6-5 with TRBJ2-2, with D perhaps matching TRBD2 (6 bases). The CDR3 consists of 13 residues. V gave up 7 bases and J gave up 4 bases, with 10 bases separating them. Germline V gives CDR1 MNHEY, CDR2 SVGAGI.

The chain couples TRBV11-2 to TRBJ1-2; no firm D call. Germline V lookup: CDR1 SGHAT, CDR2 FQNNGV. Trimming took off 3 bases at V and 8 bases at J, with 10 bases between the two ends. The CDR3 consists of 12 residues. CDR3 sequence reads: CASSLFSGGYTF. In DNA form, the CDR3 reads TGTGCCAGCAGCTTGTTCAGCGGAGGCTACACCTTC.

This clone was picked up one time. The V gene is TRBV4-1, the J gene TRBJ1-5; TRBD1 agrees at 7 bases. Germline CDR1 and CDR2: MGHRA and YSYEKL. This CDR3 has 15 amino acids. The V segment lost 4 bases and the J segment 5 bases; nucleotides outside the gene matches: 8. The CDR3 DNA sequence: TGCGCCAGCAGCCCCTACAGGGACAGCTATCAGCCCCAGCATTTT. Translated: CASSPYRDSYQPQHF.

The rearrangement uses TRBV29-1 and TRBJ2-5; the match to TRBD1 covers 9 bases. Germline V gene lookup returns CDR1 SQVTM and CDR2 ANQGSEA. The ends lost 6 bases at V and 5 bases at J; junction bases unmatched: 4. The CDR3 covers 12 residues. The CDR3 bases are TGCAGCGTGGGACAGGGAAAGGAGACCCAGTACTTC. Residues: CSVGQGKETQYF.

The chain is built from TRBV7-6 and TRBJ2-2; TRBD1 is a possible D gene (6 bases). Germline CDR1 SGHVS, CDR2 FNYEAQ. The CDR3 contains 15 residues. The V end lost 3 bases, the J end lost 0 bases, and 8 bases lay between the germline ends. The CDR3 DNA is TGTGCCAGCAGCTTCACAGGGACGAACACCGGGGAGCTGTTTTTT. This codes for CASSFTGTNTGELFF.

This rearrangement joins TRBV2 to TRBJ2-7; 13 bases map to TRBD2. The CDR3 length is 13 residues. The V gene end was trimmed by 8 bases and the J gene end by 7 bases; junction bases not matched to a gene: 5. CDR1 is SNHLY, CDR2 FYNNEI, per germline. This CDR3 is CASFRGLAGEQYF. The CDR3 DNA sequence: TGTGCCAGCTTCAGGGGACTAGCGGGAGAGCAGTACTTC. The full variable domain, in which reference TRBV2 and TRBJ2-7 provide the parts outside the CDR3, is EPEVTQTPSHQVTQMGQEVILRCVPISNHLYFYWYRQILGQKVEFLVSFYNNEISEKSEIFDDQFSVERPDGSNFTLKIRSTKLEDSAMYFCASFRGLAGEQYFGPGTRLTVT.